This T cell receptor (beta chain) came from a study of sequential checkpoint blockade in melanoma. This table comes from immunoSEQ multiplex PCR, and its TCRdb copy is limited to in-frame clones, with some not included. The profile shows 5,000 to 5,500 clones, around 73% of them singletons. The treatment is: randomized to nivolumab then ipilimumab (arm A) or the reverse (arm B). The clonotype was recovered from a human donor with melanoma. The sequencing here drew on CD8+ T cells sorted from blood (inferred from file names), taken from a patient given nivolumab and ipilimumab in sequence.

CDR3 sequence: CASSGRTGENYNSPLHF. CDR3 sequence (DNA): TGTGCCAGCAGCGGGCGAACAGGGGAAAACTATAATTCACCCCTCCACTTT. The chain carries TRBV9 and TRBJ1-6, with TRBD1 identical over 7 bases. V shed 3 bases and J 3 bases; nucleotides not matched to a gene: 9. The CDR3 runs to 17 residues. Looked up from germline, CDR1 is SGDLS and CDR2 is YYNGEE.